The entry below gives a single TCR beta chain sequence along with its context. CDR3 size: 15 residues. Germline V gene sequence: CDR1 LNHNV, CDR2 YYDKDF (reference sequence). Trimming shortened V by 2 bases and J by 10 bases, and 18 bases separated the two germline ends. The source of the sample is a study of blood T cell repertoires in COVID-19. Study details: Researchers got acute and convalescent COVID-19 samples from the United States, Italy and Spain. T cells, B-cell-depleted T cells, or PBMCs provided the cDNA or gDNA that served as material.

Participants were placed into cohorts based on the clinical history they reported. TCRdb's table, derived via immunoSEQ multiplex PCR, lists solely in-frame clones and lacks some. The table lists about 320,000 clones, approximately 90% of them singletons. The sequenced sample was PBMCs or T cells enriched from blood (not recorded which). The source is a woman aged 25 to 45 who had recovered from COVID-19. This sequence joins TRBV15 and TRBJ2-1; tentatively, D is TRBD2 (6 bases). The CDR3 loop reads CATSRTGTLGWEQFF. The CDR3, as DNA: TGTGCCACCAGCAGAACCGGGACTCTCGGGTGGGAGCAGTTCTTC.